The 26 T cell receptor beta chains below all came from one sample that was sequenced in a study of cytomegalovirus exposure and HLA in healthy donors. Method: immunoSEQ multiplex PCR; TCRdb's copy keeps in-frame clones and lacks some. The sample gives under 140,000 clones, about 92% of which show up once; under 2% is in the top ten. Source material: PBMCs. The receptors were gathered from a woman between 18 and 29 years old in good health and CMV-seronegative.

V usage is TRBV19 and J usage is TRBJ1-5, with 8 bases that match TRBD1. The CDR3 has 14 residues. Trimming took 4 bases from V and 7 from J; bases not matched to a gene: 6. Germline V gives CDR1 LNHDA, CDR2 SQIVND (reference sequence). The CDR3 DNA sequence: TGTGCCAGTAGTAGACAGGGGTATGAACAGCCCCAGCATTTT. Its translation: CASSRQGYEQPQHF.

The chain employs TRBV7-2 and TRBJ2-1; TRBD1 matches at 9 bases. This CDR3 has 13 amino acids. V trimming: 5 bases; J trimming: 7 bases; junction bases outside the gene matches: 3. Germline V gene data show CDR1 as SGHTA and CDR2 as FQGNSA. The CDR3 protein is CASSNRGRNEQFF. CDR3 bases: TGTGCCAGCAGCAACAGGGGGCGGAATGAGCAGTTCTTC.

The V gene is TRBV11-2, the J gene TRBJ1-1; D is ambiguous. Per germline, CDR1 SGHAT and CDR2 FQNNGV. The ends were cut back, 5 bases at V and 5 bases at J, with 12 bases in the middle. The length of the CDR3 is 13 residues. The CDR3 sequence: CASSPRGWTEAFF. CDR3 DNA: TGTGCCAGCAGCCCCCGGGGATGGACTGAAGCTTTCTTT.

This clone has only a few counts. This rearrangement joins TRBV5-1 to TRBJ1-1; 10 nucleotides align to TRBD1. The CDR3 length is 13 residues. V lost 3 bases, J lost 5 bases, and 1 base stayed unmatched. Germline V CDR1 and CDR2: SGHRS, YFSETQ. CDR3 DNA: TGCGCCAGCAGCTGGACAGGGGGAACTGAAGCTTTCTTT. Amino acids: CASSWTGGTEAFF.

This sequence joins TRBV29-1 and TRBJ1-5; the D is unclear. The CDR3 consists of 12 residues. V shed 6 bases and J shed 2 bases, with 8 bases lying between them. Germline CDR1 reads SQVTM; CDR2 reads ANQGSEA. The CDR3 sequence: CSVRSGNQPQHF. For the CDR3, the DNA is TGCAGCGTCCGGAGTGGCAATCAGCCCCAGCATTTT. Combining the CDR3 with reference TRBV29-1 and TRBJ1-5 gives the whole variable domain SAVISQKPSRDICQRGTSLTIQCQVDSQVTMMFWYRQQPGQSLTLIATANQGSEATYESGFVIDKFPISRPNLTFSTLTVSNMSPEDSSIYLCSVRSGNQPQHFGDGTRLSIL.

V is TRBV7-2 and J is TRBJ1-5; D remains ambiguous. The CDR3 is 14 amino acids. V gave up 5 bases and J gave up 9 bases, with 17 bases separating them. The V gene's germline CDR1 is SGHTA and CDR2 FQGNSA. CDR3 nucleotides: TGTGCCAGCAGCGATACTGGGCGGGTGGGGCCCCAGCATTTT. It yields the protein CASSDTGRVGPQHF. The entire variable domain, with the rest obtained from reference TRBV7-2 and TRBJ1-5, is as follows: GAGVSQSPSNKVTEKGKDVELRCDPISGHTALYWYRQSLGQGLEFLIYFQGNSAPDKSGLPSDRFSAERTGGSVSTLTIQRTQQEDSAVYLCASSDTGRVGPQHFGDGTRLSIL.

CDR3 region: CASSVQPGQGVGGYTF. The CDR3 bases are TGTGCCAGCAGCGTCCAACCGGGACAGGGGGTAGGGGGCTACACCTTC. This chain uses TRBV9 with TRBJ1-2; 11 bases map to TRBD1. The CDR3 loop spans 16 amino acids. CDR1 is SGDLS, CDR2 YYNGEE, per germline. V lost 2 bases and J lost 8; bases outside the gene matches: 11.

This chain joins TRBV18 and TRBJ1-1, with a possible D match to TRBD1 (5 bases). Germline CDR1 reads KGHSH; CDR2 reads LQKENI. The V end lost 4 bases, the J end lost 1 base, and 7 bases lay between the germline ends. The CDR3 is 13 residues long. CDR3 protein: CASSRQGNTEAFF. The CDR3 nucleotides read TGTGCCAGCTCACGGCAGGGGAACACTGAAGCTTTCTTT. Variable domain in full (rest from reference TRBV18 and TRBJ1-1): NAGVMQNPRHLVRRRGQEARLRCSPMKGHSHVYWYRQLPEEGLKFMVYLQKENIIDESGMPKERFSAEFPKEGPSILRIQQVVRGDSAAYFCASSRQGNTEAFFGQGTRLTVV.

This chain uses TRBV4-1 with TRBJ2-7, with 7 bases aligning to TRBD2. The V gene end was trimmed by 4 bases and the J gene end by 2 bases; junction bases not matched to a gene: 8. Per germline, CDR1 MGHRA and CDR2 YSYEKL. The length of the CDR3 is 15 residues. The CDR3 protein is CASSPLRGSTYEQYF. CDR3 DNA sequence: TGCGCCAGCAGCCCCCTGCGGGGGTCGACCTACGAGCAGTACTTC.

V usage is TRBV5-6 and J usage is TRBJ2-1; 7 bases map to TRBD2. The V segment lost 2 bases and the J segment 4 bases; nucleotides outside the gene matches: 9. This CDR3 contains 16 residues. Germline CDR1 and CDR2: SGHDT and YYEEEE. CDR3 in DNA: TGTGCCAGCAGCTTTTTAACGGGGGACTATTACAATGAGCAGTTCTTC. It is translated as CASSFLTGDYYNEQFF.

The chain links TRBV27 to TRBJ2-2; maybe TRBD2 (6 bases). The germline V gene has CDR1 MNHEY and CDR2 SMNVEV (reference sequence). V lost 7 bases and J lost 0, with 12 bases in between. The CDR3 runs 15 residues. CDR3 nucleotide sequence: TGTGCCAGCACCTTCGGAGGGCCGAACACCGGGGAGCTGTTTTTT. Encoded protein: CASTFGGPNTGELFF.

The chain combines TRBV25-1 with TRBJ2-1; no clear D gene. CDR1 is MGHDK, CDR2 SYGVNS, per germline. The CDR3 contains 14 residues. V lost 5 bases to trimming and J lost 5 bases, with 13 bases between them. The CDR3 DNA sequence: TGTGCCAGCAGTCCCCCCGGCGGCCACAATGAGCAGTTCTTC. This sequence encodes CASSPPGGHNEQFF. The complete variable domain, with remaining parts taken from reference TRBV25-1 and TRBJ2-1, reads EADIYQTPRYLVIGTGKKITLECSQTMGHDKMYWYQQDPGMELHLIHYSYGVNSTEKGDLSSESTVSRIRTEHFPLTLESARPSHTSQYLCASSPPGGHNEQFFGPGTRLTVL.

This chain uses TRBV6-6 with TRBJ2-7, with unresolved D. Germline V gives CDR1 MNHNY, CDR2 SVGAGI (reference sequence). This CDR3 has 14 amino acids. V dropped 7 bases and J dropped 5 bases, with 18 bases sitting between them. The CDR3 DNA reads as TGTGCCAGCACGTATCGGGTTGCCCTGGACGAGCAGTACTTC. Residues: CASTYRVALDEQYF.

The chain carries TRBV6-5 and TRBJ2-2; TRBD2 matches at 12 bases. Trimming took 6 bases from V and 7 from J; bases not matched to a gene: 6. Germline V gives CDR1 MNHEY, CDR2 SVGAGI. The CDR3 contains 15 residues. The CDR3 sequence: CASSRTSGVGGELFF. The CDR3 bases are TGTGCCAGCAGCCGGACTAGCGGGGTGGGCGGGGAGCTGTTTTTT.

V gene TRBV4-2 combines with J gene TRBJ2-2; tentatively, D is TRBD2 (6 bases). The CDR3 has 13 amino acids. Germline V gives CDR1 LGHNA, CDR2 YNFKEQ. V lost 4 bases and J lost 7, with 10 bases in between. The CDR3: CASSPSGYGELFF. CDR3 sequence (DNA): TGTGCCAGCAGCCCAAGCGGGTACGGGGAGCTGTTTTTT.

This sequence joins TRBV10-1 and TRBJ2-7; 7 bases fit TRBD2. CDR3 length equals 13 residues. Germline-derived CDR1 and CDR2 are WNHNN and SYGVQD (reference sequence). The V segment lost 4 bases and the J segment 7 bases; nucleotides outside the gene matches: 7. CDR3 nucleotides: TGCGCCAGCAGTGGCTCAAGGGGAGGGGAGCAGTACTTC. This sequence encodes CASSGSRGGEQYF.

The DNA of the CDR3 is TGTGCCAGCAGCTTCGCGCCGGGAGGATTGAACTACGAGCAGTACTTC. Its translation: CASSFAPGGLNYEQYF. The chain is built from TRBV7-9 and TRBJ2-7, with 7 bases aligning to TRBD2. The CDR3 loop spans 16 amino acids. Germline V lookup: CDR1 SEHNR, CDR2 FQNEAQ (reference sequence). Trimming took 3 bases from V and 3 from J; bases not matched to a gene: 11.

The J gene is TRBJ1-4, the V gene TRBV14; 8 bases fit TRBD1. The J segment lost 0 bases and the V segment lost 5 bases, leaving 11 bases of the junction unmatched. This CDR3 has 18 residues. Germline CDR1 SGHDN, CDR2 FVKESK. The CDR3 DNA reads TGTGCCAGCAGCGTTGGACAGGGAGTTTCTGCAACTAATGAAAAACTGTTTTTT. Encoded protein: CASSVGQGVSATNEKLFF. Looking up the rest from reference TRBV14 and TRBJ1-4 gives the full variable domain: EAGVTQFPSHSVIEKGQTVTLRCDPISGHDNLYWYRRVMGKEIKFLLHFVKESKQDESGMPNNRFLAERTGGTYSTLKVQPAELEDSGVYFCASSVGQGVSATNEKLFFGSGTQLSVL.

The chain joins TRBV19 to TRBJ2-1, with TRBD1 identical over 11 bases. Unmatched junction bases numbered 8, after V lost 6 bases and J lost 7 bases. CDR3 length equals 15 residues. Germline V gene data show CDR1 as LNHDA and CDR2 as SQIVND (reference sequence). The CDR3 region has the DNA TGTGCCAGTAGGGTACACGGGACAGGGGGGAATGAGCAGTTCTTC. This sequence encodes CASRVHGTGGNEQFF.

V is TRBV7-3 and J is TRBJ2-1, with D possibly being TRBD2 (5 bases). The V end was cut by 5 bases, the J end by 6 bases, with 11 bases between. Germline loops: CDR1 SGHTA, CDR2 FQGTGA. This CDR3 has 13 amino acids. The CDR3 reads CASSRDIINEQFF. CDR3 bases: TGTGCCAGCAGCCGGGATATAATCAATGAGCAGTTCTTC. Drawing the rest from reference TRBV7-3 and TRBJ2-1, the complete variable domain is GAGVSQTPSNKVTEKGKYVELRCDPISGHTALYWYRQSLGQGPEFLIYFQGTGAADDSGLPNDRFFAVRPEGSVSTLKIQRTERGDSAVYLCASSRDIINEQFFGPGTRLTVL.

The genes are TRBV5-6 and TRBJ2-1, with 9 bases that match TRBD2. Losses at the gene ends were 1 base for V and 0 bases for J; bases not matched to a gene: 5. The germline V gene has CDR1 SGHDT and CDR2 YYEEEE. The CDR3 extends over 17 amino acids. The DNA of the CDR3 is TGTGCCAGCAGCTTGCCCCTAGCGGGACTCTCCTACAATGAGCAGTTCTTC. Residues: CASSLPLAGLSYNEQFF.

The chain couples TRBV7-2 to TRBJ1-3; D call uncertain. V shed 1 base and J shed 3 bases, with 13 bases lying between them. Germline CDR1 SGHTA, CDR2 FQGNSA. The CDR3 runs to 16 residues. The CDR3 spells CASSLGEVFYGNTIYF. DNA for the CDR3: TGTGCCAGCAGCTTAGGAGAGGTGTTTTATGGAAACACCATATATTTT.

The chain's CDR3 is CAWSVVRGGELFF. The CDR3 DNA reads TGTGCCTGGAGTGTAGTCCGGGGCGGGGAGCTGTTTTTT. The genes are TRBV30 and TRBJ2-2, with a tentative D call TRBD2 (5 bases). Deletions cut 0 bases from V and 7 bases from J, with 9 bases between. Germline-derived CDR1 and CDR2 are GTSNPN and SVGIG (reference sequence). The CDR3 has 13 amino acids.

Here the CDR3 DNA reads TGTGCCGAAGGAGGGGCTAGCGGGAGGTCTTTAGGGGCAGATACGCAGTATTTT. Its protein product is CAEGGASGRSLGADTQYF. The rearrangement joins TRBV9 to TRBJ2-3, with TRBD2 matching 11 bases. Germline V gene data show CDR1 as SGDLS and CDR2 as YYNGEE. This CDR3 comprises 18 residues. V lost 10 bases, J lost 4 bases, and 20 bases stayed unmatched.

V usage is TRBV19 and J usage is TRBJ1-2; TRBD1 matches 8 bases. J lost 4 bases, V lost 4 bases, and 2 bases had no gene match. Germline-derived CDR1 and CDR2 are LNHDA and SQIVND (reference sequence). The CDR3 has 13 amino acids. The CDR3 sequence: CASSKDRAYGYTF. The CDR3 nucleotides read TGTGCCAGTAGTAAGGACAGGGCCTATGGCTACACCTTC.

This chain links TRBV11-2 with TRBJ1-3, with D uncertain. This CDR3 contains 13 residues. Trimming stripped 3 bases from V and 6 bases from J, with 9 bases between. Germline CDR1 and CDR2: SGHAT and FQNNGV. In nucleotides, the CDR3 is TGTGCCAGCAGCTTCCCCCGCGTAAACACCATATATTTT. It codes for CASSFPRVNTIYF.